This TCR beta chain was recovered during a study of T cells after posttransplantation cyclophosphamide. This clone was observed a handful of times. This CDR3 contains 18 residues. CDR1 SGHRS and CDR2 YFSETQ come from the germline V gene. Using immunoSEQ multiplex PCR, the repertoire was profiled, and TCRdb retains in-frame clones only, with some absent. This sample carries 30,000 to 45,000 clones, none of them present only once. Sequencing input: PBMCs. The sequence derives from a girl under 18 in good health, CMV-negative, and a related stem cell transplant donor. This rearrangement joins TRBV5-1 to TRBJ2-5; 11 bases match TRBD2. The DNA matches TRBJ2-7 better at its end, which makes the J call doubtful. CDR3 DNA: TGCGCCAGCAGCTTGGCCGTTAGCGGGGGGGCGTGGTCCTACGAGCAGTACTTC. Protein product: CASSLAVSGGAWSYEQYF.